This T cell receptor (beta chain) was sequenced in a study of shared clonotypes between healthy human individuals. For the study at large: Three CD4 naive, three CD4 memory, two CD8 naive and one CD8 memory plate were used per donor.

CDR3 length: 16 residues. CDR1 is SGHAT, CDR2 FQNNGV, per germline. Trimming pared 5 bases from V and 0 bases from J, leaving 14 bases between. Profiled with immunoSEQ multiplex PCR; TCRdb holds only in-frame clones, not every one. The table records approximately 720,000 clones, 60% to 80% of them present only once. This TCR derives from a young woman in good health. This chain links TRBV11-2 with TRBJ1-3; D unclear. Sequenced material: memory CD4+ T cells sorted from blood. This sample's subset: CD45RA-negative fraction. The CDR3 DNA reads as TGTGCCAGCAGCCCTAGGACGGTGGACTCTGGAAACACCATATATTTT. Residues: CASSPRTVDSGNTIYF.